These 25 T cell receptor beta chains were sequenced from one sample in a study of blood T cell repertoires in COVID-19. Assay: immunoSEQ multiplex PCR; the TCRdb copy retains only in-frame clones and omits some. The sample contains hundreds of thousands of clones, 90% of which appear only once. Sequences were obtained from PBMCs or T cells enriched from blood (not recorded which). These receptors were obtained from a woman younger than 35 with acute COVID-19.

The genes are TRBV11-3 and TRBJ1-1; no definite D call. V was cut by 3 bases and J by 4 bases, with 12 bases left in between. CDR3 length: 14 amino acids. Germline values: CDR1 SGHNT, CDR2 YENEEA. The CDR3: CASSLRGSSTEAFF. The CDR3 DNA reads as TGTGCCAGCAGCTTGAGAGGGTCCAGCACTGAAGCTTTCTTT.

This chain joins TRBV11-3 and TRBJ2-1, with a tentative D call TRBD1 (5 bases). The CDR3 covers 16 residues. Trimming cost V 2 bases and J 5 bases, with 16 bases left between them. The V gene's germline CDR1 is SGHNT and CDR2 YENEEA. CDR3 amino acids: CASSLHVRTRNNEQFF. As DNA, the CDR3 is TGTGCCAGCAGCTTACATGTTCGGACAAGGAACAATGAGCAGTTCTTC.

This chain joins TRBV6-5 and TRBJ2-1; 7 nucleotides match TRBD2. The germline CDR1 and CDR2 sequences are MNHEY and SVGAGI. The ends lost 8 bases at V and 10 bases at J; junction bases unmatched: 14. This CDR3 contains 14 residues. DNA of the CDR3: TGTGCCAGCGGTACTGAGGGAGGGGTAGGGGAGCAGTTCTTC. Translating gives CASGTEGGVGEQFF.

This clone came up a few times. The rearrangement links TRBV28 to TRBJ1-1; 7 bases are shared with TRBD1. This CDR3 has 16 amino acids. The germline CDR1 and CDR2 sequences are MDHEN and SYDVKM. Trimming cost V 5 bases and J 0 bases; bases outside gene matches: 9. The CDR3 nucleotides are TGTGCCAGCAGTCCTAGGACAGGTCCATTGAACACTGAAGCTTTCTTT. It translates to CASSPRTGPLNTEAFF.

The J gene is TRBJ1-1, the V gene TRBV6-5, with D unclear. Germline V gives CDR1 MNHEY, CDR2 SVGAGI. V gave up 2 bases and J gave up 3 bases, with 13 bases separating them. The CDR3 spans 15 residues. For the CDR3, the DNA is TGTGCCAGCAGTTACATGGGCAGCGGCCACACTGAAGCTTTCTTT. It yields the protein CASSYMGSGHTEAFF.

This clone came up once. The V gene is TRBV21-1, the J gene TRBJ1-5; TRBD1, the D gene given by the table, was not confirmed from the DNA. TRBV21-1 is recorded as a pseudogene. The length of the CDR3 is 19 residues. The CDR3 protein is CASSKEGCDTLYSNQPQHF. CDR3 coding DNA: TGTGCCAGCAGCAAAGAGGGGTGTGACACCCTTTATAGCAATCAGCCCCAGCATTTT.

The chain is built from TRBV6-1 and TRBJ1-4; D ambiguous. Trimming pared 1 base from V and 6 bases from J, leaving 18 bases between. The CDR3 length is 17 residues. Germline assignment: CDR1 MNHNS and CDR2 SASEGT. Here the CDR3 DNA reads TGTGCCAGCAGTGAAGTATGGTTAGGGAGTTTGGATGAAAAACTGTTTTTT. Amino acids: CASSEVWLGSLDEKLFF.

The chain has TRBV27 and TRBJ1-1; no reliable D call. V lost 4 bases, J lost 3 bases, and 12 bases lay in between. The CDR3 contains 14 residues. Germline CDR1 MNHEY, CDR2 SMNVEV (reference sequence). In nucleotides, the CDR3 is TGTGCCAGCAGTTCCCACGAGGCTTACACTGAAGCTTTCTTT. It specifies CASSSHEAYTEAFF.

This rearrangement joins TRBV5-8 to TRBJ1-2, with D possibly matching TRBD1 (6 bases). The CDR3 is 14 amino acids. Trimming took 1 base from V and 4 from J, leaving 11 bases between them. CDR1 and CDR2 (germline): SGHTS, YDEGEE. The chain's CDR3 is CASSLSRGPYGYTF. CDR3 sequence (DNA): TGTGCCAGCAGCTTGAGCAGGGGACCCTATGGCTACACCTTC.

The chain joins TRBV12-3 or TRBV12-4 to TRBJ2-1; D possibly corresponds to TRBD1 (6 bases). The CDR3 is 13 amino acids. Trimming took 3 bases from V and 5 from J, leaving 8 bases between them. The DNA for the CDR3 is TGTGCCAGCAGTTTTCCAGGGGACAATGAGCAGTTCTTC. It codes for CASSFPGDNEQFF.

The V call is TRBV7-3, the J call TRBJ2-3, with 9 bases fitting TRBD2. Losses at the gene ends were 2 bases for V and 7 bases for J; bases not matched to a gene: 4. The CDR3 covers 14 residues. Germline CDR1 is SGHTA and CDR2 is FQGTGA. The CDR3 DNA reads as TGTGCCAGCAGCTTAGCGGGAGGGGCATATACGCAGTATTTT. Translated: CASSLAGGAYTQYF.

Here the CDR3 reads CASSRTFVRDSPLHF. The CDR3 nucleotides read TGTGCCAGCAGCCGTACCTTTGTCAGGGATTCACCCCTCCACTTT. The chain has TRBV27 and TRBJ1-6; possibly TRBD1 for D (5 bases). The CDR3 totals 15 residues. V was clipped by 6 bases and J by 8 bases, with 17 bases between them. Germline CDR1 MNHEY, CDR2 SMNVEV (reference sequence).

This chain links TRBV9 with TRBJ2-1, with 9 nucleotides matching TRBD2. The CDR3 length is 16 residues. Germline V CDR1 and CDR2: SGDLS, YYNGEE. Trimming took 0 bases from V and 5 from J; bases not matched to a gene: 6. This chain's CDR3 is CASSVDAGGPHNEQFF. Here the CDR3 DNA reads TGTGCCAGCAGCGTAGACGCGGGAGGGCCCCACAATGAGCAGTTCTTC.

The chain combines TRBV11-2 with TRBJ1-4; D is unresolved. The CDR3 runs 15 residues. V was trimmed by 2 bases and J by 4 bases, leaving 11 bases between them. Germline values: CDR1 SGHAT, CDR2 FQNNGV. This CDR3 is CASSLSRPSNEKLFF. CDR3 nucleotide sequence: TGTGCCAGCAGCTTATCGAGGCCGAGTAATGAAAAACTGTTTTTT.

This clone appeared once. The rearrangement uses TRBV28 and TRBJ2-3; D is ambiguous. The V and J ends lost 6 bases and 1 base respectively, with 8 bases between them. The germline V gene encodes CDR1 MDHEN and CDR2 SYDVKM. The CDR3 totals 13 residues. The CDR3 region is CASRPQGTDTQYF. CDR3 coding DNA: TGTGCCAGCAGGCCACAAGGCACAGATACGCAGTATTTT.

This chain links TRBV18 with TRBJ1-5; no clear D gene. Deletions cut 3 bases from V and 3 bases from J, with 9 bases between. The CDR3 is 14 residues long. Per germline, CDR1 KGHSH and CDR2 LQKENI. Written as DNA, the CDR3 is TGTGCCAGCTCACCGGGCAGTGACAATCAGCCCCAGCATTTT. It is translated as CASSPGSDNQPQHF.

The chain carries TRBV29-1 and TRBJ1-1; 7 bases fit TRBD1. Trimming removed 4 bases from V and 6 bases from J; junction bases left unmatched: 8. The CDR3 is made up of 13 amino acids. Germline V gene sequence: CDR1 SQVTM, CDR2 ANQGSEA. Here the CDR3 reads CSVVQGLVSEAFF. The CDR3 DNA is TGCAGCGTTGTACAGGGGTTGGTATCTGAAGCTTTCTTT.

This chain uses TRBV19 with TRBJ1-2; TRBD1 is a possible D gene (5 bases). The germline gives CDR1 LNHDA, CDR2 SQIVND (reference sequence). The CDR3 has 14 amino acids. V lost 4 bases and J lost 3, with 12 bases in between. CDR3 DNA: TGTGCCAGTAGTACCCAGGGACTGGACTATGGCTACACCTTC. This encodes CASSTQGLDYGYTF.

This chain connects TRBV9 to TRBJ1-5; the D gene is possibly TRBD1 (5 bases). V dropped 0 bases and J dropped 6 bases, with 10 bases sitting between them. This CDR3 comprises 14 residues. From germline, CDR1 is SGDLS and CDR2 YYNGEE. Written as DNA, the CDR3 is TGTGCCAGCAGCGTAGGAGGGGAGGGTCAGCCCCAGCATTTT. It codes for CASSVGGEGQPQHF.

The chain combines TRBV9 with TRBJ1-4; D not certain. CDR3 length: 15 residues. Trimming took 0 bases from V and 8 from J, leaving 14 bases between them. From germline, CDR1 is SGDLS and CDR2 YYNGEE. CDR3 loop: CASSVGPIWSEKLFF. CDR3 bases: TGTGCCAGCAGCGTAGGCCCCATATGGAGCGAAAAACTGTTTTTT.

This clone has only one observation. This sequence joins TRBV6-2 or TRBV6-3 and TRBJ2-7, with a possible D match to TRBD2 (5 bases). Germline CDR1 MNHEY, CDR2 SVGEGT. CDR3 length: 14 amino acids. Trimming took 6 bases from V and 5 from J, leaving 17 bases between them. The CDR3 region is CASSPPRGKDEQYF. CDR3 nucleotides: TGTGCCAGCAGCCCCCCGAGAGGGAAGGACGAGCAGTACTTC.

The chain has TRBV7-9 and TRBJ2-7; 7 bases match TRBD1. Germline V gene lookup returns CDR1 SEHNR and CDR2 FQNEAQ (reference sequence). CDR3 length equals 13 residues. Germline trimming cut 5 bases from V and 7 bases from J; bases unmatched to any gene: 8. The CDR3 bases are TGTGCCAGCAGCGTCACAGGGGAAGGAGAGCAGTACTTC. Its protein product is CASSVTGEGEQYF.

This clone has a single count. V is TRBV3-1 (or the pseudogene TRBV3-2) and J is TRBJ2-1; 11 bases are shared with TRBD1. Germline V gene lookup returns CDR1 LGHDT and CDR2 YNNKEL (reference sequence). The V and J ends lost 10 bases and 7 bases, in that order; junction bases with no gene match: 6. This CDR3 comprises 13 residues. The CDR3 sequence: CATWDRGRNEQFF. CDR3 bases: TGTGCCACCTGGGACAGGGGGAGGAATGAGCAGTTCTTC.

The J gene is TRBJ1-4, the V gene TRBV19, with TRBD1 identical over 7 bases. This CDR3 has 13 amino acids. Germline CDR1 is LNHDA and CDR2 is SQIVND (reference sequence). The junction had 8 bases not matched to a gene; V was cut back by 8 bases and J by 8 bases. In DNA form, the CDR3 reads TGTGCCAGTCGGGGGACAGCCGAAGAAAAACTGTTTTTT. It yields the protein CASRGTAEEKLFF.

The rearrangement uses TRBV11-3 and TRBJ2-1; D gene unclear. CDR1 is SGHNT and CDR2 is YENEEA in the germline V gene. V was trimmed by 1 base and J by 6 bases, leaving 7 bases between them. This CDR3 is built from 13 residues. The CDR3 coding sequence is TGTGCCAGCAGCTTAGCCAGTTCCAATGAGCAGTTCTTC. Residues: CASSLASSNEQFF.